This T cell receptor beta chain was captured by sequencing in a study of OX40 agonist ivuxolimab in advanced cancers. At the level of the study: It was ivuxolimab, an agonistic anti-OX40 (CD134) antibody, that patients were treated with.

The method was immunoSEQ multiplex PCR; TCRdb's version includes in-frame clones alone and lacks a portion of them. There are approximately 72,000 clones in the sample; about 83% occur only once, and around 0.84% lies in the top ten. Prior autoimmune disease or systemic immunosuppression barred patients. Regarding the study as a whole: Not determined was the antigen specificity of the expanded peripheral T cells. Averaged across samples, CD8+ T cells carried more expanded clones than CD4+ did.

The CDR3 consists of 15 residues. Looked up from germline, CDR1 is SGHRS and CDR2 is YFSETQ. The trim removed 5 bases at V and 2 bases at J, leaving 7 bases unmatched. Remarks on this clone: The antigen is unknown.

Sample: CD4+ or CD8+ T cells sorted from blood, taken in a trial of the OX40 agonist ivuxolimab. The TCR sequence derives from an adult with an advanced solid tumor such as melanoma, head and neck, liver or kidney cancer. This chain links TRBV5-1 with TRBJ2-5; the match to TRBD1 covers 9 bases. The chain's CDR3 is CASRKGQGPQETQYF. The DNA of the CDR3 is TGCGCCAGCAGAAAAGGACAGGGGCCTCAAGAGACCCAGTACTTC.